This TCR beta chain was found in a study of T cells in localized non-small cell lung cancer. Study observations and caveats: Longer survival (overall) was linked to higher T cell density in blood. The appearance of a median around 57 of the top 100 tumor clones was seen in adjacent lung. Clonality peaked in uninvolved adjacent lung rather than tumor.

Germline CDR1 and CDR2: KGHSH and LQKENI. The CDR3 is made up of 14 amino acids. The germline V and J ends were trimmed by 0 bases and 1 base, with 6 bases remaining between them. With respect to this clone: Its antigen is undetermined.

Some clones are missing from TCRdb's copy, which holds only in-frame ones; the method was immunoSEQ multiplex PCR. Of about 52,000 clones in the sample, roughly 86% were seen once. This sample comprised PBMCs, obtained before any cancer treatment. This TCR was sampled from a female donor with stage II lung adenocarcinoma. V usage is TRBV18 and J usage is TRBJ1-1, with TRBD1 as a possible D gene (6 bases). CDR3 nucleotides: TGTGCCAGCTCACCACCGGACAGGAACACTGAAGCTTTCTTT. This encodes CASSPPDRNTEAFF. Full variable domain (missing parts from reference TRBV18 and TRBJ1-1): NAGVMQNPRHLVRRRGQEARLRCSPMKGHSHVYWYRQLPEEGLKFMVYLQKENIIDESGMPKERFSAEFPKEGPSILRIQQVVRGDSAAYFCASSPPDRNTEAFFGQGTRLTVV.